The 19 T cell receptor beta chains listed next were all sequenced from one sample in a study of blood T cell repertoires in COVID-19 (TCRdb year 2020). Library generation was performed with the immunoSEQ multiplex PCR assay. Held by TCRdb, this immuneACCESS table contains in-frame sequences only and omits some clones. Under half of the omission traces to an unresolved V gene where checked; the cause of the rest is unknown. The sample has under 300,000 clones on record, roughly 88% of them singletons. The ten top clones hold 0.8% to 1% of the sample. Source material: PBMCs or T cells enriched from blood (not recorded which). These receptors originate from a woman between 25 and 40 years old who had recovered from COVID-19.

The rearrangement joins TRBV3-1 (or the pseudogene TRBV3-2) to TRBJ2-3, with D hard to call. The CDR3 extends over 13 amino acids. V lost 3 bases to trimming and J lost 2 bases, with 6 bases between them. In germline, CDR1 is LGHDT, CDR2 YNNKEL (reference sequence). CDR3 region: CASSQVYTDTQYF. Written as DNA, the CDR3 is TGTGCCAGCAGCCAGGTCTACACAGATACGCAGTATTTT.

The rearrangement joins TRBV19 to TRBJ2-3; 10 bases are a match to TRBD2. The trim removed 6 bases at V and 5 bases at J, leaving 20 bases unmatched. CDR3 length: 19 amino acids. Germline CDR1 reads LNHDA; CDR2 reads SQIVND (reference sequence). The CDR3 nucleotides are TGTGCCAGTAGCGGGCCTCACTCGGCGGGACTAGCGATACGAGATACGCAGTATTTT. The encoded protein is CASSGPHSAGLAIRDTQYF.

The chain recombines TRBV7-9 with TRBJ2-7, with a possible D match to TRBD2 (6 bases). This CDR3 spans 13 amino acids. Germline V gene lookup returns CDR1 SEHNR and CDR2 FQNEAQ (reference sequence). V dropped 3 bases and J dropped 6 bases, with 12 bases sitting between them. CDR3 sequence: CASSFSEGGEQYF. The CDR3, as DNA: TGTGCCAGCAGCTTTTCGGAGGGTGGCGAGCAGTACTTC.

The count of this clone is one. The gene calls are TRBV18 and TRBJ2-3; tentative D call: TRBD2 (5 bases). CDR3 length: 16 amino acids. The ends were cut back, 4 bases at V and 5 bases at J, with 19 bases in the middle. The germline gives CDR1 KGHSH, CDR2 LQKENI. In DNA form, the CDR3 reads TGTGCCAGCTCACGGCCGGACTCCCGGGATAGAGATACGCAGTATTTT. Translation: CASSRPDSRDRDTQYF.

This chain uses TRBV6-5 with TRBJ1-3; 8 nucleotides line up with TRBD1. The germline CDR1 and CDR2 sequences are MNHEY and SVGAGI. Trimming took 2 bases from V and 4 from J; bases not matched to a gene: 7. CDR3 size: 16 residues. This CDR3 is CASSYTATGVGNTIYF. DNA for the CDR3: TGTGCCAGCAGTTACACCGCGACAGGGGTCGGAAACACCATATATTTT.

This chain joins TRBV28 and TRBJ2-7, with D possibly matching TRBD2 (6 bases). The ends were cut back, 4 bases at V and 6 bases at J, with 13 bases in the middle. This CDR3 is 13 amino acids long. Germline CDR1 reads MDHEN; CDR2 reads SYDVKM. CDR3 sequence (DNA): TGTGCCAGCAGTTCTATAGGGACTTCCGAGCAGTACTTC. It yields the protein CASSSIGTSEQYF.

The rearrangement uses TRBV25-1 and TRBJ1-6; D remains ambiguous. The length of the CDR3 is 12 residues. Trimming shortened V by 5 bases and J by 9 bases, and 8 bases separated the two germline ends. Germline V gene sequence: CDR1 MGHDK, CDR2 SYGVNS. CDR3 residues: CASSSAGSPLHF. DNA of the CDR3: TGTGCCAGCAGTTCCGCGGGTTCACCCCTCCACTTT. Drawing the rest from reference TRBV25-1 and TRBJ1-6, the complete variable domain is EADIYQTPRYLVIGTGKKITLECSQTMGHDKMYWYQQDPGMELHLIHYSYGVNSTEKGDLSSESTVSRIRTEHFPLTLESARPSHTSQYLCASSSAGSPLHFGNGTRLTVT.

For the CDR3, the DNA is TGCGCCAGCAGCTTGTCAGCGGGGGGGACTTACGAGCAGTACTTC. This gives the protein CASSLSAGGTYEQYF. This chain joins TRBV5-1 and TRBJ2-7; 10 positions agree with TRBD2. The V gene end was trimmed by 1 base and the J gene end by 4 bases; junction bases not matched to a gene: 5. CDR3 size: 15 residues. Germline CDR1 SGHRS, CDR2 YFSETQ.

The chain links TRBV13 to TRBJ1-3, with D maybe TRBD1 (5 bases). The CDR3 is 17 amino acids. V lost 5 bases and J 0 bases, leaving 17 bases between the germline ends. Germline V gene data show CDR1 as PRHDT and CDR2 as FYEKMQ (reference sequence). DNA of the CDR3: TGTGCCAGCAGCCTCGGGGACTCCTCTTTCTCTGGAAACACCATATATTTT. It specifies CASSLGDSSFSGNTIYF.

The V gene is TRBV7-9, the J gene TRBJ2-2; D possibly corresponds to TRBD1 (5 bases). Germline lookup yields CDR1 SEHNR and CDR2 FQNEAQ (reference sequence). The length of the CDR3 is 15 residues. V lost 5 bases to trimming and J lost 1 base, with 11 bases between them. CDR3 protein: CASSPRVGNTGELFF. CDR3 DNA sequence: TGTGCCAGCAGCCCCAGGGTCGGGAACACCGGGGAGCTGTTTTTT.

The chain has TRBV7-9 and TRBJ1-1; D is unresolved. Germline lookup yields CDR1 SEHNR and CDR2 FQNEAQ (reference sequence). V was clipped by 1 base and J by 6 bases, with 9 bases between them. This CDR3 is 13 amino acids long. CDR3 bases: TGTGCCAGCAGCTTAGTTGCGGGGTCTGAAGCTTTCTTT. Its protein is CASSLVAGSEAFF.

The rearrangement joins TRBV7-6 to TRBJ1-6; D remains unclear. The CDR3 is 17 residues long. Germline-derived CDR1 and CDR2 are SGHVS and FNYEAQ. The V gene lost 0 bases and the J gene lost 8 bases, with 17 bases spanning the gap. The chain's CDR3 is CASSLASPGAQYSPLHF. The CDR3, as DNA: TGTGCCAGCAGCTTAGCATCTCCGGGAGCCCAATATTCACCCCTCCACTTT.

This clone was seen only once. In DNA form, the CDR3 reads TGTGCCAGCAGCTTTTCCCCCCCCCACATGACGGGGCAGTACTTC. This sequence encodes CASSFSPPHMTGQYF. The chain uses TRBV7-3 and TRBJ2-7, with D unclear. Looked up from germline, CDR1 is SGHTA and CDR2 is FQGTGA. The CDR3 sequence is 15 residues long. V was shortened by 3 bases and J by 9 bases, with 21 bases between the two germline ends.

This sequence joins TRBV18 and TRBJ1-2, with D possibly TRBD1 on 5 matching bases. CDR1 is KGHSH, CDR2 LQKENI, per germline. Trimming took off 1 base at V and 7 bases at J, with 13 bases between the two ends. This CDR3 has 14 amino acids. The CDR3 DNA reads as TGTGCCAGCTCACCACAGGGGTACCTCGGTGGCTACACCTTC. Its translation: CASSPQGYLGGYTF.

The rearrangement uses TRBV27 and TRBJ1-2, with D perhaps TRBD1 (6 bases). Germline CDR1 reads MNHEY; CDR2 reads SMNVEV (reference sequence). This CDR3 region has 14 residues. Trimming shortened V by 2 bases and J by 8 bases, and 15 bases separated the two germline ends. The CDR3 here is CASSLGGAGTGYTF. In nucleotides, the CDR3 is TGTGCCAGCAGTTTAGGGGGGGCGGGGACGGGCTACACCTTC.

This chain connects TRBV6-2 or TRBV6-3 to TRBJ2-4; 8 positions match TRBD1. The CDR3 sequence is 14 residues long. Trimming removed 5 bases from V and 7 bases from J; junction bases left unmatched: 7. Per the germline V gene, CDR1 is MNHEY and CDR2 is SVGEGT. DNA of the CDR3: TGTGCCAGCAGTCGAGGACAGGGCGGGAACATTCAGTACTTC. Residues: CASSRGQGGNIQYF.

V gene TRBV28 combines with J gene TRBJ2-7; TRBD2 aligns across 9 bases. CDR3 length: 14 residues. The V and J ends lost 5 bases and 2 bases, in that order; junction bases with no gene match: 4. Germline V gives CDR1 MDHEN, CDR2 SYDVKM. In nucleotides, the CDR3 is TGTGCCAGCAGTCTAGCGGGAACTGCCTACGAGCAGTACTTC. Its translation: CASSLAGTAYEQYF.

This clone was seen more than once but under ten times. One junction end does not reproduce the germline sequence, and a read error may be involved. The sample carries other DNA sequences with the same CDR3. The chain carries TRBV7-9 and TRBJ1-2, with 10 bases fitting TRBD1. The CDR3 extends over 14 amino acids. The germline V gene has CDR1 SEHNR and CDR2 FQNEAQ (reference sequence). The CDR3 DNA follows: TGTGCCAGCAGTTTAGGGACAGGGGACTATGGCTACACCTTC. Amino acid sequence: CASSLGTGDYGYTF.

The rearrangement joins TRBV30 to TRBJ1-1; tentative D call: TRBD1 (5 bases). The ends were cut back, 0 bases at V and 3 bases at J, with 11 bases in the middle. The CDR3 runs to 14 residues. The germline V gene has CDR1 GTSNPN and CDR2 SVGIG (reference sequence). The DNA for the CDR3 is TGTGCCTGGAGTGTACGGTTAGGGGACACTGAAGCTTTCTTT. It codes for CAWSVRLGDTEAFF.